Listed below are T cell receptor beta chains from one sample, sequenced in a study of OX40 agonist ivuxolimab in advanced cancers. Only in-frame clones appear in the TCRdb table, and some are missing; sequencing was by immunoSEQ multiplex PCR. The repertoire holds 8,900 or so clones, with 65% to 80% as singletons. The source was CD4+ or CD8+ T cells sorted from blood, collected in a trial of the OX40 agonist ivuxolimab. Every receptor here comes from an adult with an advanced solid tumor such as melanoma, head and neck, liver or kidney cancer. CDR3s include the opening cysteine and the closing phenylalanine or tryptophan. A D gene is named only where the DNA matches it firmly. Clone size is not always given. Where it is, it says once, few, many or a class for expanded clones.

>TRBJ2-3|NA|TRBD1|TRBV4-2
CASSQEEGQGSDTQYF
TGTGCCAGCAGCCAAGAAGAGGGACAGGGTTCAGATACGCAGTATTTT
>TRBJ2-3|once|NA|TRBV2
CASRSGASGTDTQYF
TGTGCCAGCAGGTCAGGGGCCTCGGGCACAGATACGCAGTATTTT
>TRBJ1-1|few|TRBD1|TRBV16
CASSRDSVNTEAFF
TGTGCCAGCAGCCGGGACAGCGTGAACACTGAAGCTTTCTTT
>TRBJ2-5|NA|TRBD2|TRBV12-5
CASGLQAGGQETQYF
TGTGCTAGTGGTTTGCAGGCGGGGGGCCAAGAGACCCAGTACTTC
>TRBJ2-7|NA|NA|TRBV7-9
CASSPDPGAYEQYF
TGTGCCAGCAGCCCCGACCCAGGGGCCTACGAGCAGTACTTC
>TRBJ2-2|once|NA|TRBV6-4
CASNPGKGRNTGELFF
TGTGCCAGCAACCCCGGGAAGGGGCGGAACACCGGGGAGCTGTTTTTT
>TRBJ2-1|medium-sized|TRBD2|TRBV2
CASTGVTSGGPLNEQFF
TGTGCCAGCACTGGGGTGACTAGCGGGGGGCCCTTGAATGAGCAGTTCTTC
>TRBJ2-2|NA|NA|TRBV7-3
CASSLRGGTGELFF
TGTGCCAGCAGCTTAAGAGGGGGTACCGGGGAGCTGTTTTTT
>TRBJ1-4|NA|NA|TRBV2
CASSRTTNEKLFF
TGTGCCAGCAGTCGGACAACTAATGAAAAACTGTTTTTT
>TRBJ2-5|NA|NA|TRBV5-4
CASSGLSSVGETQYF
TGTGCCAGCAGCGGACTATCCTCCGTCGGAGAGACCCAGTACTTC
>TRBJ2-3|NA|NA|TRBV11-2
CASSPRAGVADTQYF
TGTGCCAGCAGCCCCAGGGCAGGGGTCGCAGATACGCAGTATTTT
>TRBJ2-1|once|NA|TRBV14
CASSQYFGADEQFF
TGTGCCAGCAGCCAATACTTCGGGGCGGATGAGCAGTTCTTC
>TRBJ2-1|NA|NA|TRBV12-2
CASSSWVNEQFF
TGTGCCAGCAGCTCGTGGGTCAATGAGCAGTTCTTC
>TRBJ1-6|NA|NA|TRBV27
CASRLRVSSYNSPLHF
TGTGCCAGCAGACTGAGGGTGAGCTCCTATAATTCACCCCTCCACTTT
>TRBJ1-6|NA|NA|TRBV11-2
CASRLPWDSPLHF
TGTGCCAGCAGATTACCATGGGATTCACCCCTCCACTTT
>TRBJ1-2|NA|TRBD1|TRBV7-9
CASSLGPGQGAGYTF
TGTGCCAGCAGCTTAGGACCGGGACAGGGTGCTGGCTACACCTTC
>TRBJ2-1|NA|NA|TRBV2
CASTPTGSYNEQFF
TGTGCCAGCACCCCGACAGGCTCCTACAATGAGCAGTTCTTC
>TRBJ2-3|NA|TRBD1|TRBV9
CASSATGEIPDTQYF
TGTGCCAGCAGCGCGACAGGGGAGATACCAGATACGCAGTATTTT
>TRBJ2-3|many|TRBD2|TRBV7-9
CASSFAGGLRDTQYF
TGTGCCAGCAGCTTTGCGGGGGGGCTGAGAGATACGCAGTATTTT
>TRBJ2-1|once|TRBD2|TRBV28
CASSLVEVAGGLRGEQFF
TGTGCCAGCAGTTTGGTCGAGGTAGCGGGGGGGCTGAGGGGTGAGCAGTTCTTC
>TRBJ2-3|few|TRBD2|TRBV5-6
CASSGTSGGPGDTQYF
TGTGCCAGCAGCGGGACTAGCGGGGGGCCGGGAGATACGCAGTATTTT
>TRBJ2-7|once|NA|TRBV11-2
CASSLVATASYEQYF
TGTGCCAGCAGCTTAGTAGCGACAGCCTCCTACGAGCAGTACTTC